A single sample gave rise to the 14 T cell receptor beta chains below, sequenced in a study of CD8+ T cells in alopecia areata. As the sequencing template, cDNA was produced by extracting RNA and reverse transcribing it. Repertoires were generated with immunoSEQ multiplex PCR, while TCRdb's copy carries only in-frame clones and drops some. The sample includes 150,000 or so clones, approximately 60% of them seen just once. Sequences were obtained from CD4+ T cells sorted from blood. The source of these receptors is a human donor in good health.

The V gene is TRBV5-1, the J gene TRBJ2-1; D unresolved. V dropped 0 bases and J dropped 0 bases, with 7 bases sitting between them. The CDR3 runs 15 residues. The V gene's germline CDR1 is SGHRS and CDR2 YFSETQ. The CDR3 sequence: CASSLEVSSYNEQFF. CDR3 nucleotides: TGCGCCAGCAGCTTGGAAGTAAGCTCCTACAATGAGCAGTTCTTC.

The J gene is TRBJ1-4, the V gene TRBV13; D perhaps matches TRBD1 (6 bases). The CDR3 loop spans 16 amino acids. Trimming left V 4 bases short and J 5 bases short, with 17 bases between. Germline CDR1 reads PRHDT; CDR2 reads FYEKMQ (reference sequence). For the CDR3, the DNA is TGTGCCAGCAGCTCTTCAAGGGACACCTCGAATGAAAAACTGTTTTTT. Protein sequence: CASSSSRDTSNEKLFF.

The V gene is TRBV5-6, the J gene TRBJ1-3, with a tentative D call TRBD1 (5 bases). V gave up 0 bases and J gave up 14 bases, with 15 bases separating them. Germline V lookup: CDR1 SGHDT, CDR2 YYEEEE. This CDR3 is built from 13 residues. CDR3 protein: CASSLEGRPPVYF. In DNA form, the CDR3 reads TGTGCCAGCAGCTTGGAGGGACGCCCGCCCGTATATTTT.

The V gene is TRBV5-1, the J gene TRBJ2-1; D is ambiguous. CDR3 size: 13 residues. The V and J ends lost 0 bases and 4 bases respectively, with 5 bases between them. CDR1 is SGHRS, CDR2 YFSETQ, per germline. For the CDR3, the DNA is TGCGCCAGCAGCTTGGGCGGATACAATGAGCAGTTCTTC. Translation gives CASSLGGYNEQFF.

As for this clone: A junction boundary mismatches the germline segment, possibly from a read error. This chain joins TRBV29-1 and TRBJ2-1; D uncertain. CDR1 and CDR2 from the germline V gene are SQVTM and ANQGSEA. The CDR3 is made up of 12 amino acids. CDR3 bases: TGCAGCGTGGAAGATTTTCGCAATGAGCAGTTCTTC. The encoded protein is CSVEDFRNEQFF.

The chain links TRBV14 to TRBJ1-2, with D maybe TRBD1 (6 bases). V lost 2 bases, J lost 8 bases, and 21 bases lay in between. Germline-derived CDR1 and CDR2 are SGHDN and FVKESK. The CDR3 runs to 16 residues. CDR3 in amino acids: CASSQSMGHSSGGYTF. CDR3 DNA sequence: TGTGCCAGCAGCCAATCGATGGGACACAGCTCGGGGGGCTACACCTTC.

This chain uses TRBV6-5 with TRBJ1-1; tentative D call: TRBD1 (5 bases). The V gene lost 3 bases and the J gene lost 6 bases, with 8 bases spanning the gap. CDR1 is MNHEY and CDR2 is SVGAGI in the germline V gene. CDR3 length: 12 amino acids. The CDR3 reads CASSYRGSEAFF. CDR3 nucleotides: TGTGCCAGCAGTTATCGGGGGTCTGAAGCTTTCTTT.

V is TRBV10-3 and J is TRBJ2-7, with D perhaps assigned TRBD1 or TRBD2 (5 bases each). CDR3 length: 16 residues. Per the germline V gene, CDR1 is ENHRY and CDR2 is SYGVKD. Trimming shortened V by 4 bases and J by 2 bases, and 18 bases separated the two germline ends. The CDR3, as DNA: TGTGCCATCAGTGGGGCTGGGGCGGGTGAGGCCTACGAGCAGTACTTC. This translates into CAISGAGAGEAYEQYF.

The chain is built from TRBV29-1 and TRBJ2-7; D possibly uses TRBD1 or TRBD2 (5 bases each). Germline V gives CDR1 SQVTM, CDR2 ANQGSEA. V dropped 4 bases and J dropped 6 bases, with 13 bases sitting between them. This CDR3 has 12 residues. CDR3 residues: CSVVRLGVEQYF. The CDR3 nucleotides read TGCAGCGTTGTTCGGTTGGGGGTCGAGCAGTACTTC.

This rearrangement joins TRBV30 to TRBJ1-1; D not certain. Trimming pared 0 bases from V and 11 bases from J, leaving 10 bases between. CDR3 size: 11 residues. Germline CDR1 is GTSNPN and CDR2 is SVGIG (reference sequence). CDR3 sequence reads: CAWSVQYGAFF. CDR3 sequence (DNA): TGTGCCTGGAGTGTACAATATGGGGCTTTCTTT.

The gene calls are TRBV29-1 and TRBJ1-4; the D gene is possibly TRBD1 (6 bases). Per germline, CDR1 SQVTM and CDR2 ANQGSEA. V lost 7 bases and J 6 bases, leaving 15 bases between the germline ends. This CDR3 spans 13 amino acids. The CDR3 is CSGSWGLDEKLFF. DNA for the CDR3: TGCAGCGGAAGCTGGGGGCTCGATGAAAAACTGTTTTTT.

This chain uses TRBV30 with TRBJ1-3; unclear D gene. Germline CDR1 and CDR2: GTSNPN and SVGIG (reference sequence). The CDR3 totals 13 residues. V was pared by 2 bases and J by 1 base, with 6 bases between. CDR3 bases: TGTGCCTGGAGTAGAGGGTCTGGAAACACCATATATTTT. It codes for CAWSRGSGNTIYF.

This clone came up a few times. The CDR3 spells CASSRPSTGEGGYTF. As DNA, the CDR3 is TGTGCCAGCAGCCGACCTTCGACAGGGGAAGGTGGCTACACCTTC. The chain combines TRBV5-5 with TRBJ1-2; 8 bases align to TRBD1. The junction had 12 bases not matched to a gene; V was cut back by 4 bases and J by 7 bases. This CDR3 contains 15 residues. The germline gives CDR1 SGHKS, CDR2 YYEKEE (reference sequence).

The V gene is TRBV2, the J gene TRBJ1-5; 7 positions agree with TRBD1. The CDR3 extends over 15 amino acids. V trimming: 3 bases; J trimming: 3 bases; junction bases outside the gene matches: 5. CDR1 SNHLY and CDR2 FYNNEI come from the germline V gene. The CDR3 nucleotides read TGTGCCAGCAGTGAGGGGACAGCGGTCAATCAGCCCCAGCATTTT. Translated, it gives CASSEGTAVNQPQHF.